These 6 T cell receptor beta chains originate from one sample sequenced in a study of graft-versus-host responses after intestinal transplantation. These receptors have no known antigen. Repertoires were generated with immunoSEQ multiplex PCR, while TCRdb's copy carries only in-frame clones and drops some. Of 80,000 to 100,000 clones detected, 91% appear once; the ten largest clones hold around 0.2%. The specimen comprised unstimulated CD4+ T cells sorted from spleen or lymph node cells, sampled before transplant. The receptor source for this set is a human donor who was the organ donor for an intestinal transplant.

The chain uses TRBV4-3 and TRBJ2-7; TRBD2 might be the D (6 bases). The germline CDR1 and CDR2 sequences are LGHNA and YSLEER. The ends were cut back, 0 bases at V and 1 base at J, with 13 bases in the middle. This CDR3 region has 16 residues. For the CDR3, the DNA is TGCGCCAGCAGCCAAGATTTAGCGGCCCGTTCCTACGAGCAGTACTTC. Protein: CASSQDLAARSYEQYF.

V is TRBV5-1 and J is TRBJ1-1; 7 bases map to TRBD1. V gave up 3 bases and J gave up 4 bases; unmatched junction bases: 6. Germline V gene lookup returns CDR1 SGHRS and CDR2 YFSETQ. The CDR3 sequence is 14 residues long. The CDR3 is CASSSRQGGTEAFF. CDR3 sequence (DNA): TGCGCCAGCAGCTCGAGACAGGGAGGCACTGAAGCTTTCTTT. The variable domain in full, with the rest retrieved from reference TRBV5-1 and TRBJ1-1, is KAGVTQTPRYLIKTRGQQVTLSCSPISGHRSVSWYQQTPGQGLQFLFEYFSETQRNKGNFPGRFSGRQFSNSRSEMNVSTLELGDSALYLCASSSRQGGTEAFFGQGTRLTVV.

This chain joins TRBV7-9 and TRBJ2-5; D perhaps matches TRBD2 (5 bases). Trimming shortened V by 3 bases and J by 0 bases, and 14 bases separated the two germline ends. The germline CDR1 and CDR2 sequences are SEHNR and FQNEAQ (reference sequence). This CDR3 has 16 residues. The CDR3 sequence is CASSLRAITYQETQYF. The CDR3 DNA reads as TGTGCCAGCAGCTTGCGGGCTATAACATACCAAGAGACCCAGTACTTC.

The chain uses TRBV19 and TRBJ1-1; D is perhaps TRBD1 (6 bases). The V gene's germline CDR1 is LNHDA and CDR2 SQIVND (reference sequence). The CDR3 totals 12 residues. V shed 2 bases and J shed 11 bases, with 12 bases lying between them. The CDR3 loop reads CASSIFRGKAFF. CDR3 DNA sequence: TGTGCCAGTAGTATATTCAGGGGTAAGGCTTTCTTT.

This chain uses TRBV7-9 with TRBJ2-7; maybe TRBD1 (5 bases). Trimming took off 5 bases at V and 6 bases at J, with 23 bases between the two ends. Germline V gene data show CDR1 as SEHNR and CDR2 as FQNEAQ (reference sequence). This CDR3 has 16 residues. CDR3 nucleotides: TGTGCCAGCAGCCCTACGTTGGGGCTAGTTTCCAGCGAGCAGTACTTC. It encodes CASSPTLGLVSSEQYF.

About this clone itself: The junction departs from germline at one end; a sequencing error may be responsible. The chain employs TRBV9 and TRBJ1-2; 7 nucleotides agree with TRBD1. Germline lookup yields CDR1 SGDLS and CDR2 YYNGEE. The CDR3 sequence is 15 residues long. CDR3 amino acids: CASSVDTGAAYGHTF. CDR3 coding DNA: TGTGCCAGCAGCGTAGATACAGGGGCGGCCTATGGCCACACCTTC.